Sequencing of this T cell receptor (beta chain) was carried out in a study of T cell changes during pregnancy in multiple sclerosis. The CDR3 totals 16 residues. The V gene's germline CDR1 is SGHNT and CDR2 YENEEA. The V and J ends lost 5 bases and 4 bases, in that order; junction bases with no gene match: 9. Some clones are missing from TCRdb's copy, which holds only in-frame ones; the method was immunoSEQ multiplex PCR. This table holds tens of thousands of clones, over 85% found once. The source was CD4+ T cells from peripheral blood mononuclear cells, collected after pregnancy. The TCR was taken from a female donor with multiple sclerosis, enrolled in a pregnancy study. The chain combines TRBV11-3 with TRBJ1-3; 9 bases line up with TRBD1. The DNA for the CDR3 is TGTGCCAGCAGCAAACCCTTACAGGGGGCGGGAAACACCATATATTTT. Its protein is CASSKPLQGAGNTIYF.